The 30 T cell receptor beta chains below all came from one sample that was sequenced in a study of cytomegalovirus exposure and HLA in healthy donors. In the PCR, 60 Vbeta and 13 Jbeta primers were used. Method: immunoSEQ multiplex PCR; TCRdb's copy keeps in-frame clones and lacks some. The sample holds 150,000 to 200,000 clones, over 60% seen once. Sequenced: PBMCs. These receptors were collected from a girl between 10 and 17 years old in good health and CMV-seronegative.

DNA for the CDR3: TGTGCCAGCACCATTCCAGGGTATAGGTCGGGCGAGCAGTACTTC. It yields the protein CASTIPGYRSGEQYF. The V and J genes are TRBV2 and TRBJ2-7; TRBD1 is a possible D gene (5 bases). The CDR3 runs to 15 residues. Germline V gene data show CDR1 as SNHLY and CDR2 as FYNNEI. The V end lost 7 bases, the J end lost 6 bases, and 22 bases lay between the germline ends.

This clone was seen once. CDR3 region: CASSQGGQGAYEQYF. CDR3 DNA: TGCGCCAGCAGCCAAGGAGGACAGGGGGCTTACGAGCAGTACTTC. The chain recombines TRBV4-1 with TRBJ2-7; 11 nucleotides line up with TRBD1. The CDR3 runs to 15 residues. The germline gives CDR1 MGHRA, CDR2 YSYEKL. Losses at the gene ends were 1 base for V and 4 bases for J; bases not matched to a gene: 3.

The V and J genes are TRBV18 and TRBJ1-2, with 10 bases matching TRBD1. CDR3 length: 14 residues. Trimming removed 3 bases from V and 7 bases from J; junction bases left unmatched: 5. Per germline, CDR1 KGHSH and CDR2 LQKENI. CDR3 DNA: TGTGCCAGCTCACCCGGGACAGGGGCCGTTGGCTACACCTTC. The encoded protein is CASSPGTGAVGYTF.

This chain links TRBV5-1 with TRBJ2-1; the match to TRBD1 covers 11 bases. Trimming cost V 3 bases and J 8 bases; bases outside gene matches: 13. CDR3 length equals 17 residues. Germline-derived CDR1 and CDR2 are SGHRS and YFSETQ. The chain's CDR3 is CASSWGTGGQTQDEQFF. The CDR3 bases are TGCGCCAGCAGCTGGGGGACAGGGGGACAGACGCAGGATGAGCAGTTCTTC.

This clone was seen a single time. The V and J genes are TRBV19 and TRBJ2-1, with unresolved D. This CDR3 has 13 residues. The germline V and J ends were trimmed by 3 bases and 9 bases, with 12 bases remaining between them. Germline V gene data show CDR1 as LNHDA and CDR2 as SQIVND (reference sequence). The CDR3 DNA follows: TGTGCCAGTAGTATTGCGAGCCCGATTGAGCAGTTCTTC. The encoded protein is CASSIASPIEQFF.

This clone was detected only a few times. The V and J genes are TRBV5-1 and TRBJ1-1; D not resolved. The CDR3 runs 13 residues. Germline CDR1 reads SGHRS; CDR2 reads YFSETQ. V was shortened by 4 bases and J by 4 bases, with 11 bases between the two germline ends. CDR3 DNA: TGCGCCAGCAGCCGTCGGGAGGTCACTGAAGCTTTCTTT. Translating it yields CASSRREVTEAFF.

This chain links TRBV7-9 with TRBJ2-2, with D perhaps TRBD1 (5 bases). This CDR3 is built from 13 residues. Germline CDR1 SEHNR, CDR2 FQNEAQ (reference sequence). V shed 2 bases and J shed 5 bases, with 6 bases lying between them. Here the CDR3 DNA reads TGTGCCAGCAGCTTAACAGGAACCGGGGAGCTGTTTTTT. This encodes CASSLTGTGELFF.

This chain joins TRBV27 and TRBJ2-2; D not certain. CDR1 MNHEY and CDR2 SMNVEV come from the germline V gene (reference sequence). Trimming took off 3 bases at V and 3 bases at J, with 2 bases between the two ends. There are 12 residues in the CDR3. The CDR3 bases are TGTGCCAGCAGTTTCTACACCGGGGAGCTGTTTTTT. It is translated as CASSFYTGELFF.

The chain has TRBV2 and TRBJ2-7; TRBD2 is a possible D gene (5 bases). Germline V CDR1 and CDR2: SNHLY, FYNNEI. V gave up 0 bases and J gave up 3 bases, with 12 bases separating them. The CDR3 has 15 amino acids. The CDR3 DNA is TGTGCCAGCAGTGAAGCCGCGGGTCCTCACTACGAGCAGTACTTC. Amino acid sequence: CASSEAAGPHYEQYF.

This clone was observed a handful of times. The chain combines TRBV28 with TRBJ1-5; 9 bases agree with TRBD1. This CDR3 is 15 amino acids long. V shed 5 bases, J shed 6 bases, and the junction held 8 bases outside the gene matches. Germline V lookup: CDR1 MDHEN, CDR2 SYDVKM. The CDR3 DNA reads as TGTGCCAGCAGTCTATACGCGGGACAGGGTCAGCCCCAGCATTTT. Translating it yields CASSLYAGQGQPQHF.

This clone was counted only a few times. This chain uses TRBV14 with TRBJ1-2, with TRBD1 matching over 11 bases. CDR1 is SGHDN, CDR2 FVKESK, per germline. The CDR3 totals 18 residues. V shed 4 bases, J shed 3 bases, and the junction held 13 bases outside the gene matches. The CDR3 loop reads CASSRGWTGGAVDYGYTF. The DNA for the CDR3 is TGTGCCAGCAGCCGAGGATGGACAGGGGGCGCGGTGGACTATGGCTACACCTTC.

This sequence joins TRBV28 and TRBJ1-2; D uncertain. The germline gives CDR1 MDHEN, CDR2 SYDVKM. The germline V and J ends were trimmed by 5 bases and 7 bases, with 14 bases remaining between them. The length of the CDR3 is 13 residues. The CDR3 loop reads CASSGPSFLGYTF. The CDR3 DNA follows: TGTGCCAGCAGTGGCCCTTCCTTTCTTGGCTACACCTTC.

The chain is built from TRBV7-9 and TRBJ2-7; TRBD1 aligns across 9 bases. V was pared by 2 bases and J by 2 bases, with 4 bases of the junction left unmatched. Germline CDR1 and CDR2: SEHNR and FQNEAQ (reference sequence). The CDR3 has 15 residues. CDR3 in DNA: TGTGCCAGCAGCTTACAAAGACAGGGGGCCTACGAGCAGTACTTC. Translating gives CASSLQRQGAYEQYF.

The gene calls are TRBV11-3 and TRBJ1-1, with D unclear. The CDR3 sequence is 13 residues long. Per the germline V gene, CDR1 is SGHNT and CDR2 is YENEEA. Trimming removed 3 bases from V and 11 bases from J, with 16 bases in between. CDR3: CASSLFLNEAAFF. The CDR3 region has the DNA TGTGCCAGCAGCTTGTTCCTAAACGAAGCGGCTTTCTTT.

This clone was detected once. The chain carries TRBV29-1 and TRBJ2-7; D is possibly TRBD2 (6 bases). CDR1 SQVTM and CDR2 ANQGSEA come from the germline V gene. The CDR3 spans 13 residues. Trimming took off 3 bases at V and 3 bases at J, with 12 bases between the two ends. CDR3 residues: CSVDGEGGYEQYF. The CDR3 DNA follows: TGCAGCGTTGACGGTGAGGGAGGCTACGAGCAGTACTTC.

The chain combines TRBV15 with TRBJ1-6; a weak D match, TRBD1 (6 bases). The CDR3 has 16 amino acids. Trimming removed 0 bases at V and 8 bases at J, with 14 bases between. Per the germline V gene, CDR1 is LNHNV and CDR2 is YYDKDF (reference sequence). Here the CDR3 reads CATSRDARGLHSPLHF. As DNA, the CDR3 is TGTGCCACCAGCAGAGATGCCAGGGGTTTACATTCACCCCTCCACTTT.

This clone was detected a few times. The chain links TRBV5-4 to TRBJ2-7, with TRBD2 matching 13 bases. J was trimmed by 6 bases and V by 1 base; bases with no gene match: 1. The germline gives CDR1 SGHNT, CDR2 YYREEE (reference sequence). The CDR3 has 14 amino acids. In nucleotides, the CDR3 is TGTGCCAGCAGCTTGACTAGCGGGGGGGCCGAGCAGTACTTC. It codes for CASSLTSGGAEQYF.

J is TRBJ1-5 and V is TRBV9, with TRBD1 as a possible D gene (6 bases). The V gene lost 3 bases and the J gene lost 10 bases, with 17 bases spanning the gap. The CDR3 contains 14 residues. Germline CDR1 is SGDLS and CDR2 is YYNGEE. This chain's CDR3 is CASSDRDIGKPQHF. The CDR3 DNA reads TGTGCCAGCAGCGACCGGGACATCGGGAAACCCCAGCATTTT.

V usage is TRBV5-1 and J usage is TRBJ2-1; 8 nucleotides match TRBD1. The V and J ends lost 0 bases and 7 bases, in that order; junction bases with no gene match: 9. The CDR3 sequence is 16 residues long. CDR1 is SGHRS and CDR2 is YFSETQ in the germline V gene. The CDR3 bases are TGCGCCAGCAGCTTGGTAGGGACAGGCTCTTGGAATGAGCAGTTCTTC. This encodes CASSLVGTGSWNEQFF.

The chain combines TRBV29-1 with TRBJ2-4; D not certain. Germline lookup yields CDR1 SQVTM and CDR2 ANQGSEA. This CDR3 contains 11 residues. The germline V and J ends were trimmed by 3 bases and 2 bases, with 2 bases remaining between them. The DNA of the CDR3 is TGCAGCGTTGATACCAAAAACATTCAGTACTTC. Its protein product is CSVDTKNIQYF.

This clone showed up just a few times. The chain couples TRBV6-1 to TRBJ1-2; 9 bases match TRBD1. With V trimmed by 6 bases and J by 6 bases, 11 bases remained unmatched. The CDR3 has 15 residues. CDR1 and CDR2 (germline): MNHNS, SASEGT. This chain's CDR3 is CASRDPGQGLDGYTF. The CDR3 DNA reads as TGTGCCAGCAGAGATCCGGGACAGGGCTTGGATGGCTACACCTTC.

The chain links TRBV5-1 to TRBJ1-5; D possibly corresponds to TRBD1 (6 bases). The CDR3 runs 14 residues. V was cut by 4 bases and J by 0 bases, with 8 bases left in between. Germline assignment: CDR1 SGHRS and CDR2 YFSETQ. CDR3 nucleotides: TGCGCCAGCAGCCCAGGGGCTAGCAATCAGCCCCAGCATTTT. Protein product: CASSPGASNQPQHF.

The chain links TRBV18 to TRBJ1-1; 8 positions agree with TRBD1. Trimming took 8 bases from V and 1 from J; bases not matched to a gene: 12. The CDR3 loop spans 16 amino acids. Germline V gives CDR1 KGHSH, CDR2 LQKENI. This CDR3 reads CASTENIDRGNTEAFF. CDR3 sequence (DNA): TGTGCCAGCACGGAGAACATCGACAGGGGGAACACTGAAGCTTTCTTT.

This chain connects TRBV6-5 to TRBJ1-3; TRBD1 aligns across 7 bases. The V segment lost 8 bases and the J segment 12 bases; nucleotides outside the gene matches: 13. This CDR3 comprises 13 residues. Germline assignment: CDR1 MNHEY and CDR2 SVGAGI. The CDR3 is CASSRDSSGNIYF. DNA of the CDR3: TGTGCCAGCTCCCGGGACAGTTCTGGCAACATATATTTT.

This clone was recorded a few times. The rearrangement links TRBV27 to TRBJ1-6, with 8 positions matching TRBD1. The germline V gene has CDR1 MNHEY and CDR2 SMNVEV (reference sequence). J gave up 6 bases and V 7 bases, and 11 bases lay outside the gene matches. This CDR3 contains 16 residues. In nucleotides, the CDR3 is TGTGCCAGCACCCCAGGATTTACAGGGGGTAATTCACCCCTCCACTTT. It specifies CASTPGFTGGNSPLHF.

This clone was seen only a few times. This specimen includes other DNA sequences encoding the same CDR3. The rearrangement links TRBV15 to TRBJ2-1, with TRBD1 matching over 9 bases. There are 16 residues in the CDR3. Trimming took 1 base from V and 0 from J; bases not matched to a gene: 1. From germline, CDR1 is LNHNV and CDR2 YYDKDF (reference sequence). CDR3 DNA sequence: TGTGCCACCAGCAGAGCGACAGGGGGCTCCTACAATGAGCAGTTCTTC. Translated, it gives CATSRATGGSYNEQFF.

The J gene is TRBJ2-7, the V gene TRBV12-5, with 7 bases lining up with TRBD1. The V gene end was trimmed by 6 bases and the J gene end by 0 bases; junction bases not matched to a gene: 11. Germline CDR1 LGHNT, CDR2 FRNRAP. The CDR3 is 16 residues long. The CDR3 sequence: CASGLFPGQHSYEQYF. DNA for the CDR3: TGTGCTAGTGGCCTATTCCCGGGACAGCACTCCTACGAGCAGTACTTC.

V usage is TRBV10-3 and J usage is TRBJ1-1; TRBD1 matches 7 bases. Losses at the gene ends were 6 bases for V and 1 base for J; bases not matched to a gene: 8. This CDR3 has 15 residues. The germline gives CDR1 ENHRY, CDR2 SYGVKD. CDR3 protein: CAIRATGATNTEAFF. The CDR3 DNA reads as TGTGCCATCAGGGCAACAGGGGCCACGAACACTGAAGCTTTCTTT.

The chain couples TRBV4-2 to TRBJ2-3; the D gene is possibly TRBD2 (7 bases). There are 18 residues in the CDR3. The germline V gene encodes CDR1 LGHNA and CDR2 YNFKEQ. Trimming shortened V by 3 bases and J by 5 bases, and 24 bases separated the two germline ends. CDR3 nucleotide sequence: TGTGCCAGCAGCCAGGCGGGGGACACGCAGGCGGGCGTAGATACGCAGTATTTT. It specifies CASSQAGDTQAGVDTQYF.

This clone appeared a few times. CDR3 sequence (DNA): TGCGCCAGCAGCTCGGGACAGTCGACCTATGGCTACACCTTC. Translated, it gives CASSSGQSTYGYTF. The chain employs TRBV5-1 and TRBJ1-2, with 7 bases lining up with TRBD1. V was pared by 3 bases and J by 4 bases, with 6 bases of the junction left unmatched. Germline V CDR1 and CDR2: SGHRS, YFSETQ. CDR3 length equals 14 residues. The complete variable domain, with remaining parts taken from reference TRBV5-1 and TRBJ1-2, reads KAGVTQTPRYLIKTRGQQVTLSCSPISGHRSVSWYQQTPGQGLQFLFEYFSETQRNKGNFPGRFSGRQFSNSRSEMNVSTLELGDSALYLCASSSGQSTYGYTFGSGTRLTVV.